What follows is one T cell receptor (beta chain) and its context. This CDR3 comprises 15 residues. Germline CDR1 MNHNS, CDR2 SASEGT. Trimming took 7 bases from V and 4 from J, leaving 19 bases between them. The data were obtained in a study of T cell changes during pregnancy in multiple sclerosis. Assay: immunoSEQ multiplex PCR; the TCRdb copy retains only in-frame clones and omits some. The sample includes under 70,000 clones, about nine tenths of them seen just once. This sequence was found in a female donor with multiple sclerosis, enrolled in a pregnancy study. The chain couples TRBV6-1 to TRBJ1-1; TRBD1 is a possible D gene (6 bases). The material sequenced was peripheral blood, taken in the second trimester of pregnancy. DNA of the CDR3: TGTGCCAGCAACAGGGAAGTATCGGTCCCCACTGAAGCTTTCTTT. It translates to CASNREVSVPTEAFF.